The clone carrying this T cell receptor beta chain was picked up one time. The CDR3 totals 15 residues. CDR1 LGHNA and CDR2 YNFKEQ come from the germline V gene. The V end was cut by 3 bases, the J end by 4 bases, with 16 bases between. The protocol was immunoSEQ multiplex PCR, while the TCRdb copy is restricted to in-frame clones and leaves out a portion. The sample lists 70,000 to 95,000 clones, 85% to 95% seen once, with roughly 2% in the top ten. This entry is derived from a study of T cell changes during pregnancy in multiple sclerosis. This TCR came from a female donor in good health, enrolled as a control in a pregnancy study. The chain joins TRBV4-2 to TRBJ2-7, with D uncertain. The input for sequencing was peripheral blood, taken in the second trimester of pregnancy. As DNA, the CDR3 is TGTGCCAGCAGCCAGTCTATGAACAGACCGTACGAGCAGTACTTC. Amino acids: CASSQSMNRPYEQYF.